The text below deals with one T cell receptor (beta chain). Libraries were prepared by immunoSEQ multiplex PCR; TCRdb keeps only in-frame clonotypes and omits some of them. The data show fewer than 250,000 clones, with roughly 83% seen just once and more than 2.5% held by the top ten. This sample stems from a study of blood T cell repertoires in COVID-19. There are 14 residues in the CDR3. Trimming pared 6 bases from V and 0 bases from J, leaving 11 bases between. Looked up from germline, CDR1 is LNHDA and CDR2 is SQIVND (reference sequence). Sequences were obtained from PBMCs or T cells enriched from blood (not recorded which). The chain has TRBV19 and TRBJ1-1, with D maybe TRBD1 (5 bases). The source of this sequence is a woman in her 30s who had recovered from COVID-19. The DNA for the CDR3 is TGTGCCAGTAGCCCAGGGTCCGTGAACACTGAAGCTTTCTTT. It specifies CASSPGSVNTEAFF.